These 31 T cell receptor beta chains came from one sample sequenced in a study of OX40 agonist ivuxolimab in advanced cancers. The assay was immunoSEQ multiplex PCR, and TCRdb's table has in-frame clones only and misses some. This table has more than 60,000 clones, about 88% appearing once. Sequencing was performed on CD4+ or CD8+ T cells sorted from blood, taken in a trial of the OX40 agonist ivuxolimab. These receptors originate from an adult with an advanced solid tumor such as melanoma, head and neck, liver or kidney cancer.

This chain links TRBV18 with TRBJ2-3, with TRBD2 identical over 7 bases. Trimming removed 6 bases from V and 2 bases from J; junction bases left unmatched: 8. Germline loops: CDR1 KGHSH, CDR2 LQKENI. The CDR3 has 15 amino acids. CDR3 sequence reads: CASSRASGFTDTQYF. DNA for the CDR3: TGTGCCAGCTCCCGGGCTAGCGGATTCACAGATACGCAGTATTTT.

This rearrangement joins TRBV18 to TRBJ2-5; TRBD1 matches at 8 bases. The CDR3 totals 14 residues. J gave up 6 bases and V 3 bases, and 6 bases lay outside the gene matches. Germline V CDR1 and CDR2: KGHSH, LQKENI. The CDR3 DNA reads as TGTGCCAGCTCACCCGGGACAGGAGTGAAGACCCAGTACTTC. Translating gives CASSPGTGVKTQYF.

This chain connects TRBV9 to TRBJ2-7; 8 positions match TRBD1. Germline V gives CDR1 SGDLS, CDR2 YYNGEE. The CDR3 contains 19 residues. V trimming: 0 bases; J trimming: 0 bases; junction bases outside the gene matches: 14. CDR3: CASSVAPARAGGDSYEQYF. The CDR3 nucleotides are TGTGCCAGCAGCGTAGCCCCGGCTCGAGCAGGGGGCGACTCCTACGAGCAGTACTTC.

This chain joins TRBV18 and TRBJ2-5; D may be TRBD1 (5 bases). V was clipped by 3 bases and J by 3 bases, with 8 bases between them. Germline values: CDR1 KGHSH, CDR2 LQKENI. CDR3 length equals 13 residues. The CDR3 reads CASSPDRKETQYF. CDR3 coding DNA: TGTGCCAGCTCACCCGACAGAAAAGAGACCCAGTACTTC.

This sequence joins TRBV30 and TRBJ1-6, with 7 bases fitting TRBD1. This CDR3 spans 14 amino acids. Germline CDR1 is GTSNPN and CDR2 is SVGIG (reference sequence). The V segment lost 3 bases and the J segment 4 bases; nucleotides outside the gene matches: 3. The CDR3 DNA reads TGTGCCTGGAGCTGGGGACAGTATAATTCACCCCTCCACTTT. It encodes CAWSWGQYNSPLHF.

This chain joins TRBV27 and TRBJ2-1; possibly TRBD2 for D (5 bases). Germline-derived CDR1 and CDR2 are MNHEY and SMNVEV (reference sequence). Trimming stripped 2 bases from V and 4 bases from J, with 6 bases between. The CDR3 covers 13 residues. The CDR3 bases are TGTGCCAGCAGTTTACGGGGTTACAATGAGCAGTTCTTC. Protein: CASSLRGYNEQFF.

The chain is built from TRBV7-2 and TRBJ1-1, with 10 bases matching TRBD1. The ends lost 5 bases at V and 5 bases at J; junction bases unmatched: 8. This CDR3 spans 15 amino acids. Germline V gives CDR1 SGHTA, CDR2 FQGNSA. CDR3 nucleotide sequence: TGTGCCAGCAGCACCCGGACAGGGGGAGGTACTGAAGCTTTCTTT. This translates into CASSTRTGGGTEAFF.

The table lists this clone with a count of one. V and J are TRBV7-9 and TRBJ1-1; 9 bases match TRBD1. Germline V gene lookup returns CDR1 SEHNR and CDR2 FQNEAQ (reference sequence). This CDR3 has 14 residues. V trimming: 5 bases; J trimming: 13 bases; junction bases outside the gene matches: 14. The CDR3 nucleotides are TGTGCCAGCAGCCGACTGGGACAGGGAGTCCTTATTTTCTTT. As protein: CASSRLGQGVLIFF.

There are a few counts of this clone. The V call is TRBV5-6, the J call TRBJ2-7; a possible D gene is TRBD2 (6 bases). The CDR3 length is 15 residues. Trimming took 4 bases from V and 6 from J, leaving 20 bases between them. The germline V gene encodes CDR1 SGHDT and CDR2 YYEEEE. The CDR3 spells CASSPVRGTLGEQYF. CDR3 in DNA: TGTGCCAGCAGCCCGGTGCGGGGAACGTTGGGCGAGCAGTACTTC.

In its sample, this clone was seen once. The chain uses TRBV5-1 and TRBJ2-2; D assignment may be TRBD1 or TRBD2 (5 bases each). This CDR3 comprises 14 residues. Looked up from germline, CDR1 is SGHRS and CDR2 is YFSETQ. The germline V and J ends were trimmed by 3 bases and 6 bases, with 12 bases remaining between them. The CDR3 protein is CASSSTPGPGELFF. The CDR3 bases are TGCGCCAGCAGCTCCACACCGGGACCCGGGGAGCTGTTTTTT.

This clone was observed once. An end of the junction does not agree with germline; a read error may underlie this. The V and J genes are TRBV19 and TRBJ1-1, with 7 bases matching TRBD1. CDR1 LNHDA and CDR2 SQIVND come from the germline V gene (reference sequence). The CDR3 runs 11 residues. The CDR3 region has the DNA TGTGCCGGTAGACAGGGAGATGAAGCTTTCTTT. Its translation is CAGRQGDEAFF.

This clone was seen a single time. This chain uses TRBV6-5 with TRBJ1-5; 9 bases line up with TRBD1. V gave up 6 bases and J gave up 5 bases; unmatched junction bases: 8. Germline V gene sequence: CDR1 MNHEY, CDR2 SVGAGI. The CDR3 consists of 15 residues. The CDR3 bases are TGTGCCAGCAGCCAGAAGACAGGGGGATATCAGCCCCAGCATTTT. Its protein is CASSQKTGGYQPQHF.

This chain uses TRBV5-5 with TRBJ2-2; D may be TRBD1 or TRBD2 (5 bases each). The germline V gene encodes CDR1 SGHKS and CDR2 YYEKEE (reference sequence). V lost 0 bases and J 1 base, leaving 7 bases between the germline ends. The length of the CDR3 is 15 residues. The CDR3 here is CASSLVGVNTGELFF. CDR3 sequence (DNA): TGTGCCAGCAGCTTGGTGGGGGTGAACACCGGGGAGCTGTTTTTT. Full variable domain (rest looked up from reference TRBV5-5 and TRBJ2-2): DAGVTQSPTHLIKTRGQQVTLRCSPISGHKSVSWYQQVLGQGPQFIFQYYEKEERGRGNFPDRFSARQFPNYSSELNVNALLLGDSALYLCASSLVGVNTGELFFGEGSRLTVL.

The genes are TRBV27 and TRBJ2-2, with D possibly TRBD1 on 5 matching bases. This CDR3 has 14 residues. Germline V gives CDR1 MNHEY, CDR2 SMNVEV (reference sequence). V was clipped by 6 bases and J by 2 bases, with 10 bases between them. CDR3 sequence (DNA): TGTGCCAGCAGGTGGGGCACTAACACCGGGGAGCTGTTTTTT. Encoded protein: CASRWGTNTGELFF.

The rearrangement uses TRBV9 and TRBJ1-2, with a weak D call TRBD1 (6 bases). Trimming pared 3 bases from V and 1 base from J, leaving 13 bases between. The CDR3 runs to 15 residues. Germline CDR1 and CDR2: SGDLS and YYNGEE. CDR3 residues: CASSDRDTNNYGYTF. For the CDR3, the DNA is TGTGCCAGCAGCGACCGGGACACTAATAACTATGGCTACACCTTC.

The V call is TRBV5-1, the J call TRBJ2-7; D unclear. The CDR3 length is 15 residues. CDR1 is SGHRS and CDR2 is YFSETQ in the germline V gene. V lost 4 bases and J lost 1, with 15 bases in between. Written as DNA, the CDR3 is TGCGCCAGCAGCAAAGACCCCGGGCGATCCTACGAGCAGTACTTC. Residues: CASSKDPGRSYEQYF. Full variable domain (missing parts from reference TRBV5-1 and TRBJ2-7): KAGVTQTPRYLIKTRGQQVTLSCSPISGHRSVSWYQQTPGQGLQFLFEYFSETQRNKGNFPGRFSGRQFSNSRSEMNVSTLELGDSALYLCASSKDPGRSYEQYFGPGTRLTVT.

This clone appeared once. The chain joins TRBV5-4 to TRBJ2-3; TRBD1 agrees at 8 bases. The CDR3 covers 15 residues. The germline gives CDR1 SGHNT, CDR2 YYREEE (reference sequence). The trim removed 3 bases at V and 4 bases at J, leaving 7 bases unmatched. The DNA of the CDR3 is TGTGCCAGCAGCTCGGACAGGGTTGCAGCAGATACGCAGTATTTT. Amino acids: CASSSDRVAADTQYF.

The chain is built from TRBV15 and TRBJ1-5; no clear D gene. The length of the CDR3 is 16 residues. The ends were cut back, 0 bases at V and 0 bases at J, with 9 bases in the middle. Germline V CDR1 and CDR2: LNHNV, YYDKDF (reference sequence). The CDR3 DNA reads TGTGCCACCAGCAGAGATAAGCCTTATAGCAATCAGCCCCAGCATTTT. It yields the protein CATSRDKPYSNQPQHF.

The J gene is TRBJ1-6, the V gene TRBV19; TRBD1 is a possible D gene (6 bases). The CDR3 extends over 16 amino acids. Trimming removed 4 bases at V and 7 bases at J, with 17 bases between. The germline V gene has CDR1 LNHDA and CDR2 SQIVND (reference sequence). CDR3 sequence reads: CASSSEDSRINSPLHF. The CDR3 bases are TGTGCCAGTAGTAGTGAGGACAGCAGGATAAATTCACCCCTCCACTTT.

The V gene is TRBV5-1, the J gene TRBJ2-1; D is uncertain. This CDR3 region has 15 residues. Trimming took 0 bases from V and 0 from J, leaving 7 bases between them. Germline loops: CDR1 SGHRS, CDR2 YFSETQ. The CDR3 DNA sequence: TGCGCCAGCAGCTTGGACGCAAGCTCCTACAATGAGCAGTTCTTC. It specifies CASSLDASSYNEQFF.

This sequence joins TRBV9 and TRBJ2-7; D gene unclear. The CDR3 covers 13 residues. CDR1 is SGDLS, CDR2 YYNGEE, per germline. The V end was cut by 7 bases, the J end by 8 bases, with 19 bases between. The CDR3 loop reads CASGGDPDRQQYF. In DNA form, the CDR3 reads TGTGCCAGCGGCGGCGACCCGGACCGCCAGCAGTACTTC.

The count of this clone is one. This chain joins TRBV6-1 and TRBJ1-1; 7 bases fit TRBD1. Looked up from germline, CDR1 is MNHNS and CDR2 is SASEGT. The length of the CDR3 is 15 residues. The ends lost 6 bases at V and 5 bases at J; junction bases unmatched: 12. The chain's CDR3 is CASRGTTGVGTEAFF. CDR3 nucleotide sequence: TGTGCCAGCAGAGGAACTACAGGGGTTGGGACTGAAGCTTTCTTT.

The chain joins TRBV7-9 to TRBJ1-2; 8 positions match TRBD1. The CDR3 totals 15 residues. Trimming removed 4 bases from V and 7 bases from J; junction bases left unmatched: 11. Germline loops: CDR1 SEHNR, CDR2 FQNEAQ (reference sequence). CDR3 DNA sequence: TGTGCCAGCAGCTCAATGACAGGGGCCGGGAGTGGCTACACCTTC. Translated, it gives CASSSMTGAGSGYTF.

The rearrangement uses TRBV5-6 and TRBJ2-5, with D hard to call. Trimming removed 1 base from V and 2 bases from J, with 6 bases in between. CDR3 length: 13 residues. The germline V gene has CDR1 SGHDT and CDR2 YYEEEE. The CDR3 is CASSLFKQETQYF. In nucleotides, the CDR3 is TGTGCCAGCAGCTTGTTCAAACAAGAGACCCAGTACTTC.

In this sample, this clone turned up once. The chain links TRBV27 to TRBJ2-3, with D possibly matching TRBD2 (6 bases). Trimming took off 1 base at V and 0 bases at J, with 11 bases between the two ends. The CDR3 sequence is 16 residues long. The germline gives CDR1 MNHEY, CDR2 SMNVEV (reference sequence). The CDR3 nucleotides are TGTGCCAGCAGTTTATTCGCGGGGATTAGCACAGATACGCAGTATTTT. It encodes CASSLFAGISTDTQYF.

This clone was seen once. The chain uses TRBV6-5 and TRBJ2-7; no clear D gene. The CDR3 contains 16 residues. Between the trimmed V and J ends, which lost 0 bases and 2 bases, there was a span of 14 bases. Germline values: CDR1 MNHEY, CDR2 SVGAGI. As DNA, the CDR3 is TGTGCCAGCAGTTACTCTTTGGGGTCGCCCCCCTACGAGCAGTACTTC. Amino acid sequence: CASSYSLGSPPYEQYF.

The chain couples TRBV6-1 to TRBJ1-2; D is undetermined. This CDR3 spans 12 amino acids. V was trimmed by 3 bases and J by 7 bases, leaving 9 bases between them. Germline V gene lookup returns CDR1 MNHNS and CDR2 SASEGT. Here the CDR3 DNA reads TGTGCCAGCAGTGAGGGTCCTCTTGGCTACACCTTC. This encodes CASSEGPLGYTF.

The rearrangement uses TRBV13 and TRBJ1-1; tentatively, D is TRBD1 (5 bases). The CDR3 length is 13 residues. V gave up 2 bases and J gave up 10 bases, with 14 bases separating them. From germline, CDR1 is PRHDT and CDR2 FYEKMQ (reference sequence). The CDR3 DNA reads TGTGCCAGCAGCTTACGACGGACAATGAGAGCTTTCTTT. This encodes CASSLRRTMRAFF.

The chain recombines TRBV5-1 with TRBJ1-4; TRBD1 matches at 10 bases. V trimming: 0 bases; J trimming: 7 bases; junction bases outside the gene matches: 3. Germline assignment: CDR1 SGHRS and CDR2 YFSETQ. The length of the CDR3 is 15 residues. The chain's CDR3 is CASSLGGQGFEKLFF. The DNA of the CDR3 is TGCGCCAGCAGCTTGGGGGGACAGGGGTTTGAAAAACTGTTTTTT. Combining the CDR3 with reference TRBV5-1 and TRBJ1-4 gives the whole variable domain KAGVTQTPRYLIKTRGQQVTLSCSPISGHRSVSWYQQTPGQGLQFLFEYFSETQRNKGNFPGRFSGRQFSNSRSEMNVSTLELGDSALYLCASSLGGQGFEKLFFGSGTQLSVL.

The J gene is TRBJ1-5, the V gene TRBV6-1; 9 bases are a match to TRBD1. V trimming: 11 bases; J trimming: 3 bases; junction bases outside the gene matches: 5. CDR3 length: 13 residues. CDR1 is MNHNS and CDR2 is SASEGT in the germline V gene. CDR3 nucleotides: TGTGCCGGAGGGGACAGGGTCAATCAGCCCCAGCATTTT. Amino acid sequence: CAGGDRVNQPQHF.

This chain links TRBV11-2 with TRBJ2-5; possibly TRBD2 for D (5 bases). V lost 8 bases, J lost 1 base, and 14 bases lay in between. In germline, CDR1 is SGHAT, CDR2 FQNNGV. This CDR3 has 14 residues. The CDR3 region has the DNA TGTGCCAGCTCCTTCCGAGGAGGCCAAGAGACCCAGTACTTC. Protein product: CASSFRGGQETQYF.